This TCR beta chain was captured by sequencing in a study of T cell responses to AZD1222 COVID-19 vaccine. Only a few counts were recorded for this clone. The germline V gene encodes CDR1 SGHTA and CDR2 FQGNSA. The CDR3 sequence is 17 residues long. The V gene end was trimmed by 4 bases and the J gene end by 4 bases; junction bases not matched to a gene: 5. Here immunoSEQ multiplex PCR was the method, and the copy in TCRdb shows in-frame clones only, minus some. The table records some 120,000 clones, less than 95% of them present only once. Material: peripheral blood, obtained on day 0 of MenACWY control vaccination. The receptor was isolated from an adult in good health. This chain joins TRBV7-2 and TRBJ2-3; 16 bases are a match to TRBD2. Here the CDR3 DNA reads TGTGCCAGCAGCTCGGGACTAGCGGGAGGGGGGTCAGATACGCAGTATTTT. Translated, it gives CASSSGLAGGGSDTQYF. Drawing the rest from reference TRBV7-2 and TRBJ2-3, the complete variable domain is GAGVSQSPSNKVTEKGKDVELRCDPISGHTALYWYRQSLGQGLEFLIYFQGNSAPDKSGLPSDRFSAERTGGSVSTLTIQRTQQEDSAVYLCASSSGLAGGGSDTQYFGPGTRLTVL.